These T cell receptor beta chains were read from a single sample in a study of shared clonotypes between healthy human individuals. Sequencing was performed with immunoSEQ multiplex PCR; in TCRdb, only in-frame clones are kept and a portion is missing. The data hold about 2.3 million clones, with approximately 90% observed a single time. Sequencing was carried out using naive CD4+ T cells from PBMCs. The receptors were gathered from a man younger than 35 in good health. Some clones in this sample may be carry-over from other donors' samples. The CDR3 runs from the conserved cysteine through the conserved F or W. The D gene is left open where the match is weak. Rows give clone size only sometimes, using once, few, many, or a class for an expanded clone.

NA | NA | TRBJ1-1 | TRBV27 | CASSRLQGGGTEAFF | TGTGCCAGCAGCCGACTACAGGGCGGTGGAACTGAAGCTTTCTTT
NA | TRBD2 | TRBJ2-7 | TRBV18 | CASSLSGTSGGSSYEQYF | TGTGCCAGCTCACTATCCGGGACTAGCGGGGGCAGCTCCTACGAGCAGTACTTC
once | TRBD1 | TRBJ1-2 | TRBV5-1 | CASSLGQGGGYTF | TGCGCCAGCAGCCTAGGACAGGGGGGTGGCTACACCTTC
NA | NA | TRBJ1-1 | TRBV6-6 | CASSYHRDISTEAFF | TGTGCCAGCAGTTACCACAGGGATATTAGCACTGAAGCTTTCTTT
NA | NA | TRBJ2-5 | TRBV11-2 | CASSSPRPLGQETQYF | TGTGCCAGCAGCTCCCCTCGGCCCCTGGGTCAAGAGACCCAGTACTTC
many | NA | TRBJ1-2 | TRBV2 | CASSPGPRYGYTF | TGTGCCAGCAGCCCGGGACCTCGCTATGGCTACACCTTC
NA | NA | TRBJ2-7 | TRBV28 | CASSLNWVYEQYF | TGTGCCAGCAGTTTAAACTGGGTTTACGAGCAGTACTTC
once | NA | TRBJ2-1 | TRBV15 | CATSGREGRPSPREQFF | TGTGCCACCAGCGGGAGAGAGGGGCGCCCTAGCCCAAGGGAGCAGTTCTTC
NA | NA | TRBJ2-1 | TRBV9 | CASSVGRVIPYNEQFF | TGTGCCAGCAGCGTGGGCAGGGTGATTCCCTACAATGAGCAGTTCTTC
NA | NA | TRBJ1-5 | TRBV29-1 | CSAGGQAEGPQHF | TGCAGCGCCGGGGGGCAGGCGGAGGGGCCCCAGCATTTT
NA | NA | TRBJ2-1 | TRBV6-1 | CASSGRGNSYNEQFF | TGTGCCAGCAGTGGCCGGGGGAACTCCTACAATGAGCAGTTCTTC
NA | NA | TRBJ2-1 | TRBV5-4 | CASSLGRGNEQFF | TGTGCCAGCAGCTTGGGACGCGGGAATGAGCAGTTCTTC
NA | TRBD2 | TRBJ2-1 | TRBV4-2 | CASSQVVSFQGLAANEQFF | TGTGCCAGCAGCCAAGTAGTATCCTTTCAGGGACTAGCGGCGAATGAGCAGTTCTTC
NA | NA | TRBJ1-2 | TRBV2 | CASSFGQYGYTF | TGTGCCAGTTCCTTTGGGCAGTATGGCTACACCTTC
NA | TRBD2 | TRBJ2-7 | TRBV12-5 | CASGLVAGGLPYEQYF | TGTGCTAGTGGTTTGGTAGCGGGAGGGTTACCCTACGAGCAGTACTTC
NA | NA | TRBJ2-4 | TRBV5-1 | CASSTGSIIDIQYF | TGCGCCAGCAGCACAGGGTCTATTATTGACATTCAGTACTTC
NA | NA | TRBJ2-1 | TRBV7-2 | CASTLLGHVYNEQFF | TGTGCCAGCACGTTACTTGGGCACGTATACAATGAGCAGTTCTTC
NA | TRBD2 | TRBJ2-5 | TRBV2 | CASSWTSGQETQYF | TGTGCCAGCAGTTGGACTAGCGGACAAGAGACCCAGTACTTC
NA | NA | TRBJ1-2 | TRBV27 | CASRGRANYGYTF | TGTGCCAGCAGAGGACGGGCTAACTATGGCTACACCTTC
NA | NA | TRBJ2-5 | TRBV28 | CASKVGYRTSITETQYF | TGTGCCAGTAAGGTGGGGTATAGAACCTCGATAACGGAGACCCAGTACTTC
NA | NA | TRBJ1-4 | TRBV5-3 | CARSLGLWGHANEKLFF | TGTGCCAGAAGCTTGGGGCTTTGGGGGCACGCTAATGAAAAACTGTTTTTT
NA | NA | TRBJ2-6 | TRBV12-2 | CASRLALRVGPEAGANVLTF | TGTGCAAGTCGCTTAGCGCTTCGGGTGGGCCCAGAGGCCGGGGCCAACGTCCTGACTTTC
NA | TRBD2 | TRBJ2-5 | TRBV5-3 | CARSLPSGPQETQYF | TGTGCCAGAAGCTTGCCTAGCGGGCCTCAAGAGACCCAGTACTTC
once | NA | TRBJ2-3 | TRBV7-9 | CASSSRRGESSTDTQYF | TGTGCCAGCAGCTCACGGCGAGGGGAGTCTAGCACAGATACGCAGTATTTT
NA | TRBD1 | TRBJ2-1 | TRBV19 | CASSIRPRTGNEQFF | TGTGCCAGTAGTATCCGCCCCCGGACAGGGAATGAGCAGTTCTTC
NA | NA | TRBJ2-7 | TRBV28 | CASSLLEGSGYEQYF | TGTGCCAGCAGTTTATTAGAGGGGTCGGGCTACGAGCAGTACTTC
NA | TRBD2 | TRBJ2-1 | TRBV28 | CASSLLVSGSSYNEQFF | TGTGCCAGCAGTTTACTGGTTAGCGGGAGCTCCTACAATGAGCAGTTCTTC
NA | NA | TRBJ2-7 | TRBV5-1 | CASSDNRAGYEQYF | TGCGCCAGCAGCGACAACCGTGCGGGTTACGAGCAGTACTTC
NA | NA | TRBJ2-7 | TRBV4-2 | CASSQVTSSSYEQYF | TGTGCCAGCAGCCAAGTCACTTCTAGCTCCTACGAGCAGTACTTC
NA | NA | TRBJ2-3 | TRBV6-5 | CASRRQASTDTQYF | TGTGCCAGCAGGAGACAGGCCAGCACAGATACGCAGTATTTT
NA | NA | TRBJ2-7 | TRBV2 | CASSQRSAPYEQYF | TGTGCCAGCAGCCAAAGGTCTGCCCCTTACGAGCAGTACTTC
NA | NA | TRBJ1-5 | TRBV6-1 | CASRTPGGVGQPQHF | TGTGCCAGCAGAACTCCGGGGGGGGTTGGTCAGCCCCAGCATTTT
NA | TRBD1 | TRBJ2-7 | TRBV7-9 | CASSPGQGRYEQYF | TGTGCCAGCAGCCCGGGACAGGGTCGATACGAGCAGTACTTC
few | NA | TRBJ1-4 | TRBV7-9 | CASSSDRLGEKLFF | TGTGCCAGCAGCTCCGACAGGCTCGGGGAAAAACTGTTTTTT
once | TRBD1 | TRBJ1-1 | TRBV28 | CASTSGDRVITEAFF | TGTGCCAGCACCTCAGGGGACAGGGTAATCACTGAAGCTTTCTTT
NA | TRBD1 | TRBJ1-5 | TRBV2 | CASRRGLGNQPQHF | TGTGCCAGCAGAAGGGGGCTAGGCAATCAGCCCCAGCATTTT
NA | NA | TRBJ2-3 | TRBV27 | CASSLYPDTQYF | TGTGCCAGCAGTTTATATCCAGATACGCAGTATTTT
NA | NA | TRBJ2-2 | TRBV28 | CASSFETAGFVTGELFF | TGTGCCAGCAGTTTCGAGACGGCGGGGTTTGTCACCGGGGAGCTGTTTTTT
NA | NA | TRBJ1-1 | TRBV18 | CASSPKMTGNMNTEAFF | TGTGCCAGCTCACCAAAAATGACAGGCAATATGAACACTGAAGCTTTCTTT
NA | TRBD2 | TRBJ2-3 | TRBV19 | CASSIGGLAGGPDTQYF | TGTGCCAGTAGTATCGGAGGGCTAGCGGGAGGGCCAGATACGCAGTATTTT
once | NA | TRBJ1-2 | TRBV7-9 | CASSQMRHTGPNYGYTF | TGTGCCAGCAGCCAAATGCGGCACACAGGCCCTAACTATGGCTACACCTTC
NA | NA | TRBJ2-3 | TRBV7-8 | CASSPILTDTQYF | TGTGCCAGCAGCCCCATTTTAACAGATACGCAGTATTTT